Shown below are 21 T cell receptor beta chains from a single sample sequenced in a study of T cell responses to AZD1222 COVID-19 vaccine. Sequencing was performed with immunoSEQ multiplex PCR; in TCRdb, only in-frame clones are kept and a portion is missing. The sample shows 120,000 or so clones, over 80% of them seen only once. Here the sequenced sample was peripheral blood, taken on day 0 of AZD1222 vaccination. The receptors here all came from an adult in good health.

The chain carries TRBV4-3 and TRBJ2-7; weak D call: TRBD1 (5 bases). The V end was cut by 5 bases, the J end by 3 bases, with 11 bases between. The CDR3 is made up of 13 amino acids. Germline CDR1 is LGHNA and CDR2 is YSLEER. This chain's CDR3 is CASSSDSDYEQYF. The CDR3 nucleotides are TGCGCCAGCAGCAGCGACAGCGACTACGAGCAGTACTTC.

This sequence joins TRBV30 and TRBJ2-7; D gene ambiguous. Germline loops: CDR1 GTSNPN, CDR2 SVGIG (reference sequence). CDR3 length: 14 amino acids. V shed 4 bases and J shed 0 bases, with 13 bases lying between them. CDR3: CAWTRTQSSYEQYF. The CDR3 bases are TGTGCCTGGACCCGGACGCAGAGCTCCTACGAGCAGTACTTC.

This chain joins TRBV2 and TRBJ1-5; the D gene is possibly TRBD1 (5 bases). The CDR3 extends over 14 amino acids. The V gene's germline CDR1 is SNHLY and CDR2 FYNNEI. Trimming shortened V by 6 bases and J by 3 bases, and 12 bases separated the two germline ends. The CDR3 DNA sequence: TGTGCCAGCAGGGACGGGGGGGTCAATCAGCCCCAGCATTTT. Translating it yields CASRDGGVNQPQHF.

The rearrangement uses TRBV7-2 and TRBJ2-3; 10 bases match TRBD2. V shed 4 bases and J 5 bases; nucleotides not matched to a gene: 12. CDR3 length: 17 amino acids. Germline V gene lookup returns CDR1 SGHTA and CDR2 FQGNSA. DNA for the CDR3: TGTGCCAGCAGCTCCGCGAGCGGGGGGGCCGGGCTAGATACGCAGTATTTT. It encodes CASSSASGGAGLDTQYF. The full variable domain, with the rest looked up from reference TRBV7-2 and TRBJ2-3, is GAGVSQSPSNKVTEKGKDVELRCDPISGHTALYWYRQSLGQGLEFLIYFQGNSAPDKSGLPSDRFSAERTGGSVSTLTIQRTQQEDSAVYLCASSSASGGAGLDTQYFGPGTRLTVL.

The V gene is TRBV3-1 (or the pseudogene TRBV3-2), the J gene TRBJ2-5, with D possibly being TRBD2 (5 bases). The CDR3 extends over 14 amino acids. CDR1 is LGHDT and CDR2 is YNNKEL in the germline V gene (reference sequence). Between the trimmed V and J ends, which lost 6 bases and 5 bases, there was a span of 16 bases. The CDR3 here is CASSQSEGMETQYF. CDR3 coding DNA: TGTGCCAGCAGTCAAAGTGAGGGTATGGAGACCCAGTACTTC.

This chain joins TRBV6-5 and TRBJ2-5; a possible D gene is TRBD2 (5 bases). Germline V gene sequence: CDR1 MNHEY, CDR2 SVGAGI. The V end was cut by 6 bases, the J end by 4 bases, with 15 bases between. The CDR3 covers 14 residues. The CDR3 loop reads CASSPQRVRETQYF. CDR3 nucleotide sequence: TGTGCCAGCAGCCCCCAGAGGGTTCGAGAGACCCAGTACTTC.

The chain uses TRBV12-5 and TRBJ2-2; TRBD1 matches 9 bases. The germline V gene has CDR1 LGHNT and CDR2 FRNRAP. V lost 3 bases, J lost 2 bases, and 10 bases stayed unmatched. This CDR3 contains 18 residues. The CDR3 nucleotides are TGTGCTAGTGGTTTCAGGACAGGGGAGTTGACTAACACCGGGGAGCTGTTTTTT. It codes for CASGFRTGELTNTGELFF. Together with reference TRBV12-5 and TRBJ2-2, the CDR3 gives the full variable domain: DARVTQTPRHKVTEMGQEVTMRCQPILGHNTVFWYRQTMMQGLELLAYFRNRAPLDDSGMPKDRFSAEMPDATLATLKIQPSEPRDSAVYFCASGFRTGELTNTGELFFGEGSRLTVL.

V usage is TRBV7-8 and J usage is TRBJ1-1; possible D gene TRBD1, 5 bases. Germline CDR1 reads SGHVS; CDR2 reads FQNEAQ. The CDR3 contains 14 residues. The V end lost 1 base, the J end lost 4 bases, and 10 bases lay between the germline ends. CDR3 amino acids: CASSLVYGATEAFF. CDR3 nucleotides: TGTGCCAGCAGCTTAGTTTATGGGGCCACTGAAGCTTTCTTT.

V and J are TRBV2 and TRBJ2-7, with D perhaps being TRBD1 or TRBD2 (6 bases each). CDR1 and CDR2 (germline): SNHLY, FYNNEI. The CDR3 runs 16 residues. V was trimmed by 4 bases and J by 0 bases, leaving 16 bases between them. CDR3 sequence (DNA): TGTGCCAGCAGTGGAGGCTTGGGGGGCTACTCCTACGAGCAGTACTTC. As protein: CASSGGLGGYSYEQYF.

The J gene is TRBJ1-5, the V gene TRBV27; a possible D gene is TRBD1 (5 bases). CDR3 size: 12 residues. Per germline, CDR1 MNHEY and CDR2 SMNVEV (reference sequence). With 8 bases removed from V and 6 bases from J, the gap between germline ends came to 11 bases. CDR3 protein: CASGTVSQPQHF. Here the CDR3 DNA reads TGTGCCAGCGGGACCGTTTCTCAGCCCCAGCATTTT.

The chain carries TRBV7-9 and TRBJ1-2, with a tentative D call TRBD1 (5 bases). The germline V gene has CDR1 SEHNR and CDR2 FQNEAQ (reference sequence). Trimming took off 5 bases at V and 5 bases at J, with 12 bases between the two ends. This CDR3 contains 13 residues. The CDR3 loop is CASSRGDGYGYTF. In nucleotides, the CDR3 is TGTGCCAGCAGCCGGGGGGACGGGTATGGCTACACCTTC.

This clone was seen a single time. The chain is built from TRBV2 and TRBJ2-5; no definite D call. The V and J ends lost 2 bases and 0 bases respectively, with 10 bases between them. Germline loops: CDR1 SNHLY, CDR2 FYNNEI. CDR3 length: 15 amino acids. The CDR3 DNA follows: TGTGCCAGCAGTGAATTGTTGGGGAACCAAGAGACCCAGTACTTC. This encodes CASSELLGNQETQYF.

This chain connects TRBV5-1 to TRBJ1-6; possible D gene TRBD1, 5 bases. Germline V gene sequence: CDR1 SGHRS, CDR2 YFSETQ. The CDR3 has 13 amino acids. V dropped 4 bases and J dropped 9 bases, with 11 bases sitting between them. In nucleotides, the CDR3 is TGCGCCAGCAGCCCCGGGACGGGTTCACCCCTCCACTTT. This translates into CASSPGTGSPLHF.

The chain carries TRBV6-2 or TRBV6-3 and TRBJ1-1; the D gene is possibly TRBD1 (5 bases). The germline CDR1 and CDR2 sequences are MNHEY and SVGEGT. The CDR3 covers 15 residues. With 5 bases removed from V and 6 bases from J, the gap between germline ends came to 19 bases. CDR3 in amino acids: CASSTSWGYGAEAFF. The CDR3 region has the DNA TGTGCCAGCAGTACCTCCTGGGGGTATGGTGCTGAAGCTTTCTTT.

The V and J genes are TRBV3-1 (or the pseudogene TRBV3-2) and TRBJ1-1, with D perhaps TRBD1 (5 bases). The V end lost 0 bases, the J end lost 10 bases, and 9 bases lay between the germline ends. This CDR3 has 12 residues. From germline, CDR1 is LGHDT and CDR2 YNNKEL (reference sequence). The CDR3 coding sequence is TGTGCCAGCAGCCAAGAAACTGGGACAGCTTTCTTT. It specifies CASSQETGTAFF.

The genes are TRBV4-3 and TRBJ1-6; perhaps TRBD1 as D (6 bases). Germline V gives CDR1 LGHNA, CDR2 YSLEER. The CDR3 runs 16 residues. The V end lost 3 bases, the J end lost 12 bases, and 21 bases lay between the germline ends. The CDR3 DNA sequence: TGCGCCAGCAGCCAGAGATACCGACAGGAGGAATTACCCCTCCACTTT. Its protein product is CASSQRYRQEELPLHF.

The V call is TRBV30, the J call TRBJ1-5; TRBD1 matches 8 bases. The V segment lost 2 bases and the J segment 2 bases; nucleotides outside the gene matches: 5. This CDR3 has 15 residues. The V gene's germline CDR1 is GTSNPN and CDR2 SVGIG (reference sequence). In nucleotides, the CDR3 is TGTGCCTGGAGTTTCGGACAGGGAGGCAATCAGCCCCAGCATTTT. It codes for CAWSFGQGGNQPQHF. Using reference TRBV30 and TRBJ1-5 for the parts outside the CDR3, the full variable domain is SQTIHQWPATLVQPVGSPLSLECTVEGTSNPNLYWYRQAAGRGLQLLFYSVGIGQISSEVPQNLSASRPQDRQFILSSKKLLLSDSGFYLCAWSFGQGGNQPQHFGDGTRLSIL.

The rearrangement uses TRBV4-3 and TRBJ1-3; D gene uncertain. The CDR3 contains 16 residues. Deletions cut 0 bases from V and 0 bases from J, with 9 bases between. The V gene's germline CDR1 is LGHNA and CDR2 YSLEER. In DNA, the CDR3 is TGCGCCAGCAGCCAAGATCAAGCAGACTCTGGAAACACCATATATTTT. Amino acid sequence: CASSQDQADSGNTIYF.

The rearrangement joins TRBV5-1 to TRBJ2-1, with D perhaps matching TRBD1 or TRBD2 (5 bases each). Germline-derived CDR1 and CDR2 are SGHRS and YFSETQ. With 1 base removed from V and 3 bases from J, the gap between germline ends came to 11 bases. The CDR3 sequence is 15 residues long. The CDR3, as DNA: TGCGCCAGCAGCTTGTCGGGGCCGCTCTACAATGAGCAGTTCTTC. Residues: CASSLSGPLYNEQFF.

The V gene is TRBV15, the J gene TRBJ1-1; TRBD1 is a possible D gene (5 bases). Germline loops: CDR1 LNHNV, CDR2 YYDKDF (reference sequence). The CDR3 runs 15 residues. V lost 5 bases and J lost 1, with 14 bases in between. The chain's CDR3 is CATSSQYDRNTEAFF. CDR3 DNA sequence: TGTGCCACCAGCTCCCAGTATGACAGGAACACTGAAGCTTTCTTT.

The count of this clone is one. The chain employs TRBV29-1 and TRBJ2-7, with D unclear. The V end was cut by 4 bases, the J end by 5 bases, with 12 bases between. This CDR3 has 12 residues. Germline loops: CDR1 SQVTM, CDR2 ANQGSEA. DNA for the CDR3: TGCAGCGTTGGGCACCCTCGGAACGAGCAGTACTTC. Its protein is CSVGHPRNEQYF.